This paragraph covers one T cell receptor (beta chain) sequence. Its target is unknown. The data originate from a study of blood T cells in healthy people across ages. Whole-study findings and limits: Among long-lived donors, naive CD4+ cells were more numerous and diversity higher than in aged donors. Nothing was known about donor CMV status, and this possibly confounded expanded clonotype changes.

Germline CDR1 reads MNHEY; CDR2 reads SVGEGT. The CDR3 has 14 residues. The V and J ends lost 6 bases and 4 bases, in that order; junction bases with no gene match: 7. Donors were systemically healthy Caucasian individuals from Russia aged about 6 to 95 years. Through a sample-barcoded 5' primer and a J-beta primer mix, a second PCR was run for about 7 to 12 cycles. The authors tagged each cDNA molecule using a template-switch adaptor with 12 random nucleotides. TCRdb passed the 5' RACE reads through MiXCR, listing each CDR3 protein once. The repertoire consists of more than 700,000 distinct CDR3 sequences, with 50% to 65% occurring once and the leading ten covering about 42%.

This clonotype originated in an elderly man in good health. This rearrangement joins TRBV6-2 or TRBV6-3 to TRBJ2-3; 7 nucleotides align to TRBD1. Sequenced: blood. As DNA, the CDR3 is TGTGCCAGCAGCCAACAGGGGATCGCAGATACGCAGTATTTT. It translates to CASSQQGIADTQYF.